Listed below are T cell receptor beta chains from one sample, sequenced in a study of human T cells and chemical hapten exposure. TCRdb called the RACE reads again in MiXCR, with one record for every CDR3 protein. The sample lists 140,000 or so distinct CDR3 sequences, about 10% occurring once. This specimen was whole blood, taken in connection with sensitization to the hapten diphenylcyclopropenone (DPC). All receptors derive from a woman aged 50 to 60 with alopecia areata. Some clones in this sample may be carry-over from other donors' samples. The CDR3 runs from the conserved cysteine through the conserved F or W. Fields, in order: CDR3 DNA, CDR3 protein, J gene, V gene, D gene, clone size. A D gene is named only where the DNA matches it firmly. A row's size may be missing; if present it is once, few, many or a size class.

CDR3 DNA: TGTGCCAGCAGCCTTTGGTTAGCGGGAGGCCGCACAGATACGCAGTATTTT
CDR3 protein: CASSLWLAGGRTDTQYF
J gene: TRBJ2-3
V gene: TRBV7-9
D gene: TRBD2
clone size: many

CDR3 DNA: TGTGCCAGCAGCTCCGACGGTTGGGGCACTGAAGCTTTCTTT
CDR3 protein: CASSSDGWGTEAFF
J gene: TRBJ1-1
V gene: TRBV11-2
D gene: NA
clone size: many

CDR3 DNA: NA
CDR3 protein: CASSFSVASGSGEQFF
J gene: TRBJ2-1
V gene: TRBV12-3/TRBV12-4
D gene: NA
clone size: NA

CDR3 DNA: TGTGCCAGCAGCTTAGGAGGAGTCGGGGGAGATACGCAGTATTTT
CDR3 protein: CASSLGGVGGDTQYF
J gene: TRBJ2-3
V gene: TRBV7-2
D gene: NA
clone size: few

CDR3 DNA: TGCAGTGCTAGACGTGGTCAGCCCCCGACAGATACGCAGTATTTT
CDR3 protein: CSARRGQPPTDTQYF
J gene: TRBJ2-3
V gene: TRBV20-1
D gene: NA
clone size: NA

CDR3 DNA: TGTGCCAGCAGCCAGAGCGGGGGAGCATACAATGAGCAGTTCTTC
CDR3 protein: CASSQSGGAYNEQFF
J gene: TRBJ2-1
V gene: TRBV3-1
D gene: TRBD2
clone size: few

CDR3 DNA: TGTGCCAGCAGCATACAGGGGGGAATCTACGAGCAGTACTTC
CDR3 protein: CASSIQGGIYEQYF
J gene: TRBJ2-7
V gene: TRBV7-9
D gene: TRBD1
clone size: many

CDR3 DNA: TGTGCCAGCAGCTCTACGACTAGCGGGAAGAACACCGGGGAGCTGTTTTTT
CDR3 protein: CASSSTTSGKNTGELFF
J gene: TRBJ2-2
V gene: TRBV11-2
D gene: TRBD2
clone size: many

CDR3 DNA: TGTGCCAGCAGTTCAAATGCGGGAGCCTGGGAGCAGTACTTC
CDR3 protein: CASSSNAGAWEQYF
J gene: TRBJ2-7
V gene: TRBV7-8
D gene: TRBD2
clone size: few

CDR3 DNA: TGTGCCAGCAGTTTTCTAGCCGAGCAGTTCTTC
CDR3 protein: CASSFLAEQFF
J gene: TRBJ2-1
V gene: TRBV6-5
D gene: NA
clone size: few

CDR3 DNA: TGTGCCAGCACTGGGACTAGCGGGAGTACTTCCTACAATGAGCAGTTCTTC
CDR3 protein: CASTGTSGSTSYNEQFF
J gene: TRBJ2-1
V gene: TRBV12-3/TRBV12-4
D gene: TRBD2
clone size: few